This entry lists 17 T cell receptor beta chains sequenced from one sample in a study of cytomegalovirus exposure and HLA in healthy donors. A multiplex PCR was run with 60 Vbeta primers and 13 Jbeta primers. Profiling relied on immunoSEQ multiplex PCR, and the TCRdb table lists in-frame clones only, not all of them. The sample has some 200,000 clones; 65% to 85% are singletons. Sequencing was done on a sample of PBMCs. All receptors derive from a boy younger than 10 in good health and CMV-seronegative.

The chain combines TRBV5-1 with TRBJ1-2; 7 positions agree with TRBD1. This CDR3 is built from 16 residues. The ends lost 3 bases at V and 4 bases at J; junction bases unmatched: 12. Per the germline V gene, CDR1 is SGHRS and CDR2 is YFSETQ. The CDR3 DNA reads as TGCGCCAGCAGCTGGGGTGGCAGGGGGGAAGGCTATGGCTACACCTTC. It specifies CASSWGGRGEGYGYTF.

Comment on this clone: Within the sample, other DNA sequences also encode this same CDR3. The chain links TRBV7-2 to TRBJ2-3, with a possible D match to TRBD2 (6 bases). The CDR3 is 15 amino acids. Trimming stripped 0 bases from V and 0 bases from J, with 7 bases between. The germline CDR1 and CDR2 sequences are SGHTA and FQGNSA. CDR3 loop: CASSLAGTSTDTQYF. CDR3 nucleotide sequence: TGTGCCAGCAGCTTAGCTGGGACTAGCACAGATACGCAGTATTTT.

The rearrangement links TRBV4-1 to TRBJ2-1; a possible D gene is TRBD2 (6 bases). Between the trimmed V and J ends, which lost 0 bases and 8 bases, there was a span of 14 bases. The CDR3 extends over 15 amino acids. Germline CDR1 and CDR2: MGHRA and YSYEKL. The CDR3 coding sequence is TGCGCCAGCAGCCAAGATTTAGGAACTAGCTATGAGCAGTTCTTC. The encoded protein is CASSQDLGTSYEQFF.

The CDR3 bases are TGTGCCAGCAGTGAGGGCAGCTCTCGAAGCTACACCTTC. It yields the protein CASSEGSSRSYTF. The chain carries TRBV6-6 and TRBJ1-2, with D unclear. Germline V gene data show CDR1 as MNHNY and CDR2 as SVGAGI (reference sequence). The length of the CDR3 is 13 residues. The V gene lost 5 bases and the J gene lost 9 bases, with 16 bases spanning the gap.

The table lists this clone with a few counts. The chain links TRBV29-1 to TRBJ2-7; TRBD1 agrees at 9 bases. The CDR3 consists of 12 residues. Germline CDR1 is SQVTM and CDR2 is ANQGSEA. V trimming: 7 bases; J trimming: 3 bases; junction bases outside the gene matches: 4. The CDR3 DNA follows: TGCAGCGCTGGGACAGGGATCTACGAGCAGTACTTC. Its protein is CSAGTGIYEQYF.

The J gene is TRBJ2-1, the V gene TRBV13; TRBD2 matches 16 bases. The V and J ends lost 4 bases and 2 bases, in that order; junction bases with no gene match: 17. Germline-derived CDR1 and CDR2 are PRHDT and FYEKMQ (reference sequence). This CDR3 is built from 22 residues. CDR3: CASSSPTSGTSGGASPYNEQFF. The CDR3 DNA is TGTGCCAGCAGCTCCCCAACCTCCGGGACTAGCGGGGGGGCTTCCCCCTACAATGAGCAGTTCTTC.

The CDR3 nucleotides are TGTGCCAGTAGTATAGCAGGCGGGTTTAGCAATCAGCCCCAGCATTTT. Protein sequence: CASSIAGGFSNQPQHF. The chain employs TRBV19 and TRBJ1-5; D gene ambiguous. Looked up from germline, CDR1 is LNHDA and CDR2 is SQIVND (reference sequence). V was pared by 1 base and J by 0 bases, with 10 bases between. This CDR3 has 16 amino acids. Supplemented by reference TRBV19 and TRBJ1-5, the full variable domain reads DGGITQSPKYLFRKEGQNVTLSCEQNLNHDAMYWYRQDPGQGLRLIYYSQIVNDFQKGDIAEGYSVSREKKESFPLTVTSAQKNPTAFYLCASSIAGGFSNQPQHFGDGTRLSIL.

The chain couples TRBV19 to TRBJ1-1, with unresolved D. This CDR3 spans 13 amino acids. Germline-derived CDR1 and CDR2 are LNHDA and SQIVND (reference sequence). Trimming took off 5 bases at V and 3 bases at J, with 10 bases between the two ends. The CDR3 coding sequence is TGTGCCAGTAGTCTCTTCGTCTACACTGAAGCTTTCTTT. It yields the protein CASSLFVYTEAFF.

The chain recombines TRBV30 with TRBJ2-5, with 8 positions matching TRBD2. V shed 5 bases, J shed 5 bases, and the junction held 7 bases outside the gene matches. Germline CDR1 is GTSNPN and CDR2 is SVGIG (reference sequence). The CDR3 covers 13 residues. The DNA for the CDR3 is TGTGCCTGGGATAGCGGGGCTTCGGAGACCCAGTACTTC. Its translation is CAWDSGASETQYF.

The rearrangement links TRBV5-1 to TRBJ1-2, with 8 bases that match TRBD1. Germline values: CDR1 SGHRS, CDR2 YFSETQ. The CDR3 is 15 amino acids. Trimming at V came to 2 bases and at J to 8 bases, leaving 11 bases not matched to a gene. The DNA of the CDR3 is TGCGCCAGCAGCTTTAGCCAGGGGGCTGTTGTAGGCTACACCTTC. Protein: CASSFSQGAVVGYTF.

The V gene is TRBV6-5, the J gene TRBJ1-2; possible D gene TRBD1, 6 bases. Germline assignment: CDR1 MNHEY and CDR2 SVGAGI. V dropped 5 bases and J dropped 6 bases, with 13 bases sitting between them. This CDR3 has 13 residues. CDR3 region: CASSERGGHGYTF. The DNA for the CDR3 is TGTGCCAGCAGTGAAAGGGGGGGGCATGGCTACACCTTC.

This clone was detected only a few times. The gene calls are TRBV10-3 and TRBJ2-3, with unresolved D. Looked up from germline, CDR1 is ENHRY and CDR2 is SYGVKD. Trimming pared 0 bases from V and 0 bases from J, leaving 7 bases between. The CDR3 is made up of 15 amino acids. The CDR3, as DNA: TGTGCCATCAGTGAGTCGTATAGAAGCACAGATACGCAGTATTTT. Translating it yields CAISESYRSTDTQYF.

The rearrangement uses TRBV2 and TRBJ1-2; no clear D. CDR1 and CDR2 from the germline V gene are SNHLY and FYNNEI. Deletions cut 10 bases from V and 3 bases from J, with 9 bases between. This CDR3 is built from 11 residues. The CDR3 nucleotides are TGTGCCACGCGGTCGCACTATGGCTACACCTTC. This translates into CATRSHYGYTF.

The table lists this clone with a count of one. The CDR3: CASSLQVFTDTQYF. The CDR3 DNA reads as TGTGCCAGCAGCTTACAGGTTTTCACAGATACGCAGTATTTT. This rearrangement joins TRBV13 to TRBJ2-3, with D hard to call. CDR1 is PRHDT, CDR2 FYEKMQ, per germline (reference sequence). The length of the CDR3 is 14 residues. The V end was cut by 2 bases, the J end by 2 bases, with 8 bases between.

The chain combines TRBV7-2 with TRBJ1-5, with D tentatively TRBD1 (5 bases). Trimming took off 3 bases at V and 0 bases at J, with 9 bases between the two ends. Germline V CDR1 and CDR2: SGHTA, FQGNSA. CDR3 length: 15 residues. The CDR3 region is CASSFSGLSNQPQHF. The CDR3 DNA follows: TGTGCCAGCAGCTTCTCAGGGCTTAGCAATCAGCCCCAGCATTTT.

The rearrangement uses TRBV30 and TRBJ2-1, with D perhaps matching TRBD2 (6 bases). The CDR3 covers 15 residues. With 1 base removed from V and 2 bases from J, the gap between germline ends came to 12 bases. In germline, CDR1 is GTSNPN, CDR2 SVGIG (reference sequence). The CDR3 bases are TGTGCCTGGAGTGATATTCCGGGAGCCTACAATGAGCAGTTCTTC. Translation: CAWSDIPGAYNEQFF.

V is TRBV2 and J is TRBJ2-1; 8 nucleotides match TRBD1. Trimming took 7 bases from V and 5 from J; bases not matched to a gene: 10. This CDR3 comprises 15 residues. From germline, CDR1 is SNHLY and CDR2 FYNNEI. CDR3: CASIQDRGGDNEQFF. CDR3 sequence (DNA): TGTGCCAGCATCCAAGACAGGGGTGGGGACAATGAGCAGTTCTTC.